This entry concerns a single TCR beta chain. Its specific antigen is unknown. It has no much larger one-base neighbor in the sample; base qualities were not kept. The sample comes from a study of blood T cell repertoires in COVID-19 (dated by TCRdb to about 2020). Background for the entire study: Samples covering the acute and convalescent phases of COVID-19 were provided by collaborators in the United States, Italy and Spain. Sample metadata almost always included a de-identified subject ID, COVID-19 status, age in years and sex. Samples were obtained from the ongoing ImmuneRACE study (first 160 participants) and from over 1,000 subjects provided by 6 global collaborators. The prospective study material was composed of cDNA or gDNA derived from T cells, B-cell-depleted T cells, or PBMCs. The repertoires were made available in a free public database intended to serve as a resource for research on the immune response to SARS-CoV-2. HLA class I and class II types, where available, came from metadata supplied by the sample provider rather than from assay-based typing. Subjects who had been exposed to COVID-19, were actively infected with it, or had recovered from it provided the deeply sampled blood TCRbeta repertoires that made up the dataset.

Summary of the overall study and its limitations: The amount of clinical and demographic metadata varied by source and participant and was provided uncurated.

Relative to germline, V is 4 bases shorter and J is 2 bases shorter, with 8 bases between their ends. In the germline V gene, CDR1 corresponds to KGHDR and CDR2 to SFDVKD. Including the terminal cysteine and phenylalanine, the CDR3 comprises 14 residues. The sequence is cut down to CDR3 DNA, 42 bases in frame from base 1. The collaborating institutions used their own protocols to collect whole blood in K2EDTA tubes. For TCRbeta analysis, collaborators shipped samples as frozen whole blood, isolated PBMCs, or DNA extracted from either of those sample types. TCRbeta CDR3 regions were amplified from genomic DNA using the immunoSEQ Assay, a bias-controlled multiplex PCR. The source study handled its data this way. The number of nucleated cells in each sample was estimated by amplification of reference gene primers within the assay. To quantify the absolute abundance of each unique TCRbeta CDR3 rearrangement, sequence reads were collapsed and filtered. For each sample, productive Simpson clonality was calculated as the square root of Simpson's diversity index over productive rearrangements. This immuneACCESS table, as held by TCRdb, lists in-frame sequences with V and J called but not all clones. Of the missing ones, under half trace to an unresolved V gene in checked studies; the others have no known cause. V and J calls plus clone size are reproduced from that table; the DNA served to infer D and trimming. The sample table records about 120,000 clones; 88% of these occur just once. Roughly 8% of the sample comes from the top ten.

Sequenced sample: peripheral blood. The sequence was obtained from a man in his forties or fifties with acute or convalescent COVID-19. The rearranged segments are TRBV24-1 and TRBJ2-1; no D gene can be assigned with confidence. The DNA is TGTGCCACCAGTGAGAGAGGCCCCTACAATGAGCAGTTCTTC. It translates as CATSERGPYNEQFF.